The clone carrying this TCR beta chain turned up a few times. These data are taken from a study of blood T cell repertoires in COVID-19. Methods used by the authors: Reference gene primer amplification gave nucleated cell count estimates. Data came from immunoSEQ multiplex PCR; TCRdb stores just in-frame clones and leaves some out. Clonal size and the V and J genes are those of that table, whereas D and trimming came from the DNA. The top ten hold roughly 5.5% of the sample, which has 150,000 or so clones, less than 90% seen once. The CDR3 spans 15 residues. Looked up from germline, CDR1 is SQVTM and CDR2 is ANQGSEA. V lost 7 bases and J lost 2, with 18 bases in between.

This TCR was sampled from a woman between 45 and 60 years old who had been exposed to COVID-19. The sample consisted of PBMCs or T cells enriched from blood (not recorded which). The rearrangement links TRBV29-1 to TRBJ1-3, with D perhaps TRBD1 (6 bases). The CDR3 DNA sequence: TGCAGCGCGACCGGGGGCGGGGGCCCTGGAAACACCATATATTTT. It codes for CSATGGGGPGNTIYF.